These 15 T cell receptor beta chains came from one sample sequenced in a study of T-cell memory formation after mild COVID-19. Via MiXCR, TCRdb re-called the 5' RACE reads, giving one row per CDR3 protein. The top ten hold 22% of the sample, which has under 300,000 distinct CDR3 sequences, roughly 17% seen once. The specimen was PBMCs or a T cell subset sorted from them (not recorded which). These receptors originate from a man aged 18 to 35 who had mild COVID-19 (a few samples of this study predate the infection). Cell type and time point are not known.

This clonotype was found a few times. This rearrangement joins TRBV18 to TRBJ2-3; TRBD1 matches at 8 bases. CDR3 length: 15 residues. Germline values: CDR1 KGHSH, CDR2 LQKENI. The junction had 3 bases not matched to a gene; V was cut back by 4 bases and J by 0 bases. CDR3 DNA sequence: TGTGCCAGCTCACTCGGGACAGGAAGCACAGATACGCAGTATTTT. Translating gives CASSLGTGSTDTQYF.

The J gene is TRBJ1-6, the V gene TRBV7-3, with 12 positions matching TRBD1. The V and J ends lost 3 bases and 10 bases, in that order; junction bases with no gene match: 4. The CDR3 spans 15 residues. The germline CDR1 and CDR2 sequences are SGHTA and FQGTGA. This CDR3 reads CASSLGTGGESPLHF. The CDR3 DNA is TGTGCCAGCAGCTTGGGGACAGGGGGCGAATCACCCCTCCACTTT.

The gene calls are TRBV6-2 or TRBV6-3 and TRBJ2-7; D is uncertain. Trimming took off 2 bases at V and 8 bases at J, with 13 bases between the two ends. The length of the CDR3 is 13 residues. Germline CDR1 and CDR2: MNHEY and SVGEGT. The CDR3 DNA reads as TGTGCCAGCAGTTACCCCGAGCCGTTGAAGCAGTACGTC. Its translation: CASSYPEPLKQYV.

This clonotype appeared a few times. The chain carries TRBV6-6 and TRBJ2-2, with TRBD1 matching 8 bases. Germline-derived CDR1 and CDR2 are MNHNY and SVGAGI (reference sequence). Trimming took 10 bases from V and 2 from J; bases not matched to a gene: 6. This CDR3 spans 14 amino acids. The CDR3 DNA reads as TGTGCCATCACGGGACAGGCCAACACCGGGGAGCTGTTTTTT. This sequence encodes CAITGQANTGELFF.

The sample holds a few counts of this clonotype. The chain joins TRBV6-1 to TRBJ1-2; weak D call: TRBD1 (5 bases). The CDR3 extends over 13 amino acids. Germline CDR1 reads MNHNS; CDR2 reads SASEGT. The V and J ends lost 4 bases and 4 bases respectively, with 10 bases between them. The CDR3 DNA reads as TGTGCCAGCAGTGTCGGGGGATCCTATGGCTACACCTTC. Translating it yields CASSVGGSYGYTF.

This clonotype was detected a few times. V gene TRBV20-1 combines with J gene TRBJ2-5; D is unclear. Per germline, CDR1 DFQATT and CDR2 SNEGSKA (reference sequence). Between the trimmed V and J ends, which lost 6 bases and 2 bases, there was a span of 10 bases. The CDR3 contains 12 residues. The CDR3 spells CSALQGQETQYF. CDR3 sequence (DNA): TGCAGTGCCCTACAAGGACAAGAGACCCAGTACTTC.

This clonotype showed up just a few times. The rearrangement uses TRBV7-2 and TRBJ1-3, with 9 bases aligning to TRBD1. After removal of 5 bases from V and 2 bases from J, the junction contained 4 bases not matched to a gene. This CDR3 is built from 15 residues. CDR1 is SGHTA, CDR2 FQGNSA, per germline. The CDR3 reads CASSDTGGTGNTIYF. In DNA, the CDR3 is TGTGCCAGCAGCGACACAGGGGGCACTGGAAACACCATATATTTT.

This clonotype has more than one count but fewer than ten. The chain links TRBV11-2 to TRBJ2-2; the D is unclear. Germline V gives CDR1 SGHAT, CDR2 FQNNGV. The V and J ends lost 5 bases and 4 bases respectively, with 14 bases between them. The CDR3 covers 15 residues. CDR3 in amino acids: CASSPEGWGTGELFF. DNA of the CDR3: TGTGCCAGCAGCCCTGAAGGGTGGGGCACCGGGGAGCTGTTTTTT.

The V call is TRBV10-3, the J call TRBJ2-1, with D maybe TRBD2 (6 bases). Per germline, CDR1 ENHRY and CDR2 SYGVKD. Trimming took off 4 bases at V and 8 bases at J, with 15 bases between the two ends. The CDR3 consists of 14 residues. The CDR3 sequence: CAISGEMGGDEQFF. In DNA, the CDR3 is TGTGCCATCAGTGGGGAGATGGGGGGTGATGAGCAGTTCTTC.

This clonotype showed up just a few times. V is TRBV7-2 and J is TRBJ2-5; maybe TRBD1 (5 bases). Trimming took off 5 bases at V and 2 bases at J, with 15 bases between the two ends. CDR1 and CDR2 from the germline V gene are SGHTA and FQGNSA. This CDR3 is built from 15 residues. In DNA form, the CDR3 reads TGTGCCAGCAGCCTAAGGGGTTTCGGGCAAGAGACCCAGTACTTC. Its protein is CASSLRGFGQETQYF.

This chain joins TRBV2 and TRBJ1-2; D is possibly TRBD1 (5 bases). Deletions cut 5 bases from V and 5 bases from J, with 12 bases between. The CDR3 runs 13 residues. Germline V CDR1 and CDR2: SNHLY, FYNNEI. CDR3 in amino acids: CASSSDSEYGYTF. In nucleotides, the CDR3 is TGTGCCAGCAGTAGCGACAGCGAGTATGGCTACACCTTC. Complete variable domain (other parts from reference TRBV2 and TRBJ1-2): EPEVTQTPSHQVTQMGQEVILRCVPISNHLYFYWYRQILGQKVEFLVSFYNNEISEKSEIFDDQFSVERPDGSNFTLKIRSTKLEDSAMYFCASSSDSEYGYTFGSGTRLTVV.

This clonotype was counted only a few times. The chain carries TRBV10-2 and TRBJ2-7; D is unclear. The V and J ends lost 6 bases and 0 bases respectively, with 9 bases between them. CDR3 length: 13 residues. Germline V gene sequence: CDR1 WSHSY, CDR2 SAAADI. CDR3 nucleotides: TGCGCCAGCAGGGAGACGGTCTCCTACGAGCAGTACTTC. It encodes CASRETVSYEQYF.

The CDR3 spells CASSVGGGTDEQYF. CDR3 in DNA: TGTGCCAGCAGCGTAGGGGGAGGAACCGACGAGCAGTACTTC. The chain couples TRBV9 to TRBJ2-7; maybe TRBD2 (6 bases). V lost 0 bases and J lost 5, with 12 bases in between. Germline CDR1 and CDR2: SGDLS and YYNGEE. The CDR3 runs 14 residues.

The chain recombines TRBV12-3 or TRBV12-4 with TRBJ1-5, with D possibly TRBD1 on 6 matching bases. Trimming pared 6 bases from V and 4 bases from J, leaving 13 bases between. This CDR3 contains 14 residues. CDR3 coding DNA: TGTGCCAGCAGGAGACCGGGGGCAAATCAGCCCCAGCATTTT. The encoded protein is CASRRPGANQPQHF.

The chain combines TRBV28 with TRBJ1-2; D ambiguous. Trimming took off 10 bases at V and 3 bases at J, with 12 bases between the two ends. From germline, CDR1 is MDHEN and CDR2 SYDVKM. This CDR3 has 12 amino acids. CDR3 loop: CATDNSDYGYTF. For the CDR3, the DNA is TGTGCCACCGACAACTCGGACTATGGCTACACCTTC.